This T cell receptor beta chain stems from a study of cytomegalovirus exposure and HLA in healthy donors. Study context: It was reported in a later analysis that the 100 to 150 validation repertoires used the same platform as the roughly 700 first-cohort repertoires.

Here immunoSEQ multiplex PCR was the method, and the copy in TCRdb shows in-frame clones only, minus some. This table holds approximately 240,000 clones, approximately 90% found once. The CDR3 length is 16 residues. Germline values: CDR1 SNHLY, CDR2 FYNNEI. Trimming took 8 bases from V and 5 from J; bases not matched to a gene: 11. This receptor was taken from a woman younger than 30 in good health and CMV-seronegative. The rearrangement uses TRBV2 and TRBJ2-7, with 14 positions matching TRBD2. Sequencing was done on a sample of PBMCs. The CDR3 nucleotides read TGTGCCAGCGGCTATCCCGGGACTAGCGGGAGCGACGAGCAGTACTTC. This encodes CASGYPGTSGSDEQYF.